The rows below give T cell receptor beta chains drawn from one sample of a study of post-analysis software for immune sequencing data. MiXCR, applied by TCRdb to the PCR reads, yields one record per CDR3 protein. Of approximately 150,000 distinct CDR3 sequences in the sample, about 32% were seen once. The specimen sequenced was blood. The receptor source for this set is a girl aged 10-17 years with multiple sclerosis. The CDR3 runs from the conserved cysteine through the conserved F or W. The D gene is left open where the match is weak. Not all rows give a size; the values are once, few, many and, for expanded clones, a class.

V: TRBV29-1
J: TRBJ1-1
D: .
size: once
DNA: TGCAGCGTTGACGGATGGGATACTGAAGCTTTCTTT
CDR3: CSVDGWDTEAFF

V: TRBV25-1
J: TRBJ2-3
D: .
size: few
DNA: TGTGCCAGCAGTATGGGACGTAAGGCAGATACGCAGTATTTT
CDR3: CASSMGRKADTQYF

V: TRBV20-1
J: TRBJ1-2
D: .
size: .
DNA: TGCAGTGCTAGCTCCACAGCGGAATTAATGGGCTACACCTTC
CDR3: CSASSTAELMGYTF

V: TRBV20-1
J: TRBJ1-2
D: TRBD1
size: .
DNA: TGCAGTGCTAGGGGAGGGACAGGGCCAACCTATGGCTACACCTTC
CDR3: CSARGGTGPTYGYTF

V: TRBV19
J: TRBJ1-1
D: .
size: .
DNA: TGTGCCAGTAGTATGGCTCAGCCGATGAACACTGAAGCTTTCTTT
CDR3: CASSMAQPMNTEAFF

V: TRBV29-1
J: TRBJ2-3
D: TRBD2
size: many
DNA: TGCAGCGGCCTAGCGGGGTACACAGATACGCAGTATTTT
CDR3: CSGLAGYTDTQYF

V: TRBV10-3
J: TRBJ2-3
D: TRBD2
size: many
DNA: TGTGCCATCAGTTGGCGGGAGGCGGCTGCAGATACGCAGTATTTT
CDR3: CAISWREAAADTQYF

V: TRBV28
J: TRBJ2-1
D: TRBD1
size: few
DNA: TGTGCCAGCAGTCTTACAGGGGTCGGGAATGAGCAGTTCTTC
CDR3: CASSLTGVGNEQFF

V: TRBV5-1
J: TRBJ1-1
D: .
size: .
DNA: TGCGCCAGCAGCCCGGACAAGCGCACTCTTGAAGCTTTCTTT
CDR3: CASSPDKRTLEAFF

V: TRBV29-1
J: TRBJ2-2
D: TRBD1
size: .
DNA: TGCAGCGTGCGTGAACAGGGGGCCGGGGAGCTGTTTTTT
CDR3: CSVREQGAGELFF

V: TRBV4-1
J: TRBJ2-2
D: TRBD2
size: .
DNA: TGCGCCAGCAGCCAAGGCGGGGGATACACCGGGGAGCTGTTTTTT
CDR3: CASSQGGGYTGELFF

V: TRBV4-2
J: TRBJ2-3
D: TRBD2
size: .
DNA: TGTGCCAGCAGCCAAGAACCTCGGCGGGAGGACACAGATACGCAGTATTTT
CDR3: CASSQEPRREDTDTQYF

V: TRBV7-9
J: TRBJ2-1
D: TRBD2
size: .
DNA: TGTGCCAGCGGCGCGGGACTAGCGGGAGGTAACTCCTACAATGAGCAGTTCTTC
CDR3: CASGAGLAGGNSYNEQFF

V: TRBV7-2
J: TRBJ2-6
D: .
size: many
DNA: TGTGCCAGCAGCTTAGCTCACGGGTCTGGGGCCAACGTCCTGACTTTC
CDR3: CASSLAHGSGANVLTF

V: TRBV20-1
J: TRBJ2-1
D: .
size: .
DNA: TGCAGTGCACAGGACAGCCCCGGTCAGTTCTTC
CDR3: CSAQDSPGQFF

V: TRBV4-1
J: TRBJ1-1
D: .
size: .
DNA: TGCGCCAGCAGCCAAGAACGGAGGATTTCGGGGCCTGAAGCTTTCTTT
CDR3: CASSQERRISGPEAFF

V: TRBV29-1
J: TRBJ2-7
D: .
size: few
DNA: TGCAGCGTTGAATCTCGAACAGGCTACGAGCAGTACTTC
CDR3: CSVESRTGYEQYF

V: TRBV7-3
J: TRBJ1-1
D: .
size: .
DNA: TGTGCCAGCAGCTCAAGGAGGGAAACTGAAGCTTTCTTT
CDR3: CASSSRRETEAFF

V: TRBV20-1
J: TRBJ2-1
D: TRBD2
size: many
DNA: TGCAGTGCTCTACACCTGACTAGCGAGTCCTACAATGAGCAGTTCTTC
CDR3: CSALHLTSESYNEQFF

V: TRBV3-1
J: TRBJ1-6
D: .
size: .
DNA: TGTGCCAGCAGCCAAGATAGGTTCGCCCCCCACTTT
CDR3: CASSQDRFAPHF

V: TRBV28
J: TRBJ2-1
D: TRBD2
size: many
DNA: TGTGCCAGCTGGGAGACTAGCGGGTACAATGAGCAGTTCTTC
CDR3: CASWETSGYNEQFF

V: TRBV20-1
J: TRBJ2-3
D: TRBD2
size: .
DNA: TGCAGTGCCATAGGGGCTAGCGGGGGTTTGGCAGATACGCAGTATTTT
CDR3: CSAIGASGGLADTQYF

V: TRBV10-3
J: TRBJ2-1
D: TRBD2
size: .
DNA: TGTGCCATCAGTGAGACGACTAGCGTCGTCTCGGTGGTTGAGCAGTTCTTC
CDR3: CAISETTSVVSVVEQFF

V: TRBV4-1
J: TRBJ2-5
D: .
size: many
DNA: TGCGCCAGCAGCCAACCTCAAGAGACCCAGTACTTC
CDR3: CASSQPQETQYF

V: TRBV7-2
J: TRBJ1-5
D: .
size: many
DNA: TGTGCCAGCAGCCAAGCACGGAACAATCAGCCCCAGCATTTT
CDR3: CASSQARNNQPQHF

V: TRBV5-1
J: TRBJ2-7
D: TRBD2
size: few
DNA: TGCGCCAGCAGCTTTGCGCTAGCGGGTCCCTACGAGCAGTACTTC
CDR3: CASSFALAGPYEQYF

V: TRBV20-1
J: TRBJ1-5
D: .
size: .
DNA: TGCAGTGCCCAGGCGGGAGTCACTTATAGCAATCAGCCCCAGCATTTT
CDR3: CSAQAGVTYSNQPQHF

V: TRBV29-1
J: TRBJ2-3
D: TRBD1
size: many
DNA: TGCAGCGTTGAAGGCCACAGGGGGCAGACAGATACGCAGTATTTT
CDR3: CSVEGHRGQTDTQYF

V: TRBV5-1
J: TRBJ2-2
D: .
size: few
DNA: TGCGCCAGCAGCTTAGAGCGGTACACCGGGGAGCTGTTTTTT
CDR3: CASSLERYTGELFF

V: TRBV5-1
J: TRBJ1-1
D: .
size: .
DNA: TGCGCCAGCAGCTTGTTCTCTCGAGGACTGAACACTGAAGCTTTCTTT
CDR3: CASSLFSRGLNTEAFF

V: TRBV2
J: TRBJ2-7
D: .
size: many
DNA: TGTGCCAGCAGTGAAGCCGACCAGGTCCGCGAGCAGTACTTC
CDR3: CASSEADQVREQYF

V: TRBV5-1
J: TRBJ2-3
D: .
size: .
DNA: TGCGCCAGCAAAGTCCATGGCACAGATACGCAGTATTTT
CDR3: CASKVHGTDTQYF

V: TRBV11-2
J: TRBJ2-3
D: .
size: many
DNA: TGTGCCAGCAGCTTTCCGGCTAGCACGGATACGCAGTATTTT
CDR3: CASSFPASTDTQYF

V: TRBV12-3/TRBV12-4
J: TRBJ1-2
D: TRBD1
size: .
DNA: TGTGCCGGCAGTACAGGGGGCTATGGCTACACCTTC
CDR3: CAGSTGGYGYTF

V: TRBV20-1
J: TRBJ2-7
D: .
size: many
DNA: TGCAGTGCTAGAAAGACTGCCGACTACGAGCAGTACTTC
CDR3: CSARKTADYEQYF

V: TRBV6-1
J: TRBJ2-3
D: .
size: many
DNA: TGTGCCAGCAGTGCCCAGGGAGATACGCAGTATTTT
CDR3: CASSAQGDTQYF

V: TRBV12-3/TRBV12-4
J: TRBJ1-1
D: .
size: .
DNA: TGTGCCAGCAGTTTACAGGGTGATAGCACTGAAGCTTTCTTT
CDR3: CASSLQGDSTEAFF

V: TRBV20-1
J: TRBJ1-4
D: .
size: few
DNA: TGCAGTGCTAGGGCCTCTGAGGAAAAACTGTTTTTT
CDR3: CSARASEEKLFF

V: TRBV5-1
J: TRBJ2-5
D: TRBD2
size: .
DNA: TGCGCCAGCAGTTATAGCGGGAGGGCGGGAAATGAGCAGTACTTC
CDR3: CASSYSGRAGNEQYF

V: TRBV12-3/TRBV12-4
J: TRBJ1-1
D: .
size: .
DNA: TGTGCCACCGCTACCCAGGGCGCCACTGACGCTTTCTTT
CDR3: CATATQGATDAFF

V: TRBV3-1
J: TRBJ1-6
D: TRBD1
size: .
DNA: TGTGCCAGCAGCCGGGGCCTCGGGACAGATTCACCCCTCCACTTT
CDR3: CASSRGLGTDSPLHF

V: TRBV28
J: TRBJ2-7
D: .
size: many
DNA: TGTGCCAGCCGCTGGGACGGGACCTACGAGCAGTACTTC
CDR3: CASRWDGTYEQYF

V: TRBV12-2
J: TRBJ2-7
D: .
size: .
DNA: TGTGCAAGTCGCTTAGCTCGGGACGGGTCCTACGAGCAGTACTTC
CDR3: CASRLARDGSYEQYF

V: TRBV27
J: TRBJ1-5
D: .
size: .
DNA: TGTGCCAGCAGACCTCGGGATCAGCAGCCCCAGCATTTT
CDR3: CASRPRDQQPQHF

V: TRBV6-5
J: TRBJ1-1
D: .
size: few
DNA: TGTGCCAGCAGTTACTCAGTGGACCTAGACACTGAAGCTTTCTTT
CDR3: CASSYSVDLDTEAFF

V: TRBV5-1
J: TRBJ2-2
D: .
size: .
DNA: TGCGCCAGCAGCTTCGTGGCTAGCGATTTCCCCGGGGAGCTGTTTTTT
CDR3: CASSFVASDFPGELFF

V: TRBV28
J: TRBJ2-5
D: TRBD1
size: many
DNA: TGTGCCAGCAGTTTCGGGACAGGGGGCCGAGAGACCCAGTACTTC
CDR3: CASSFGTGGRETQYF

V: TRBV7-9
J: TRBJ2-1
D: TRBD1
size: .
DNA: TGTGCCAGCAGCGCCGGCGGGACAGGGACTGAGCAGTTCTTC
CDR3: CASSAGGTGTEQFF

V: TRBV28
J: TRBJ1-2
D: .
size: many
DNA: TGTGCCAGCCGCCCAGGGCTTAACTATGGCTACACCTTC
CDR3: CASRPGLNYGYTF

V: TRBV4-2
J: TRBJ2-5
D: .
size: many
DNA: TGTGCCAGCAGTGGAGGGGGGGACACCCAAGAGACCCAGTACTTC
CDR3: CASSGGGDTQETQYF

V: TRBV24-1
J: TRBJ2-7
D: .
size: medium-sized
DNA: TGTGCCACCAGTGATGGGGCGTCCGGGGCCTACGAGCAGTACTTC
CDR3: CATSDGASGAYEQYF

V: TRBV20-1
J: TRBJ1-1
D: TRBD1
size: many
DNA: TGCAGTGCTAGTGGACAGGGGGTCACTGAAGCTTTCTTT
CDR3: CSASGQGVTEAFF

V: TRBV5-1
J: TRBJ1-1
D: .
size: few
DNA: TGCGCCAGCTTTCCAGACCCGAACATGAACACTGAAGCTTTCTTT
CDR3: CASFPDPNMNTEAFF

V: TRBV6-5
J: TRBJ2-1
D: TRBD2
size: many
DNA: TGTGCCAGTGTACCTAGCGGGCTACACAATGAGCAGTTCTTC
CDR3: CASVPSGLHNEQFF